These 26 T cell receptor beta chains came from one sample sequenced in a study of cytomegalovirus exposure and HLA in healthy donors. The PCR employed 60 Vbeta primers together with 13 Jbeta primers. Assay used: immunoSEQ multiplex PCR; TCRdb lists only in-frame clones, some missing. The sample carries 150,000 to 200,000 clones, roughly a tenth recorded once. Input material: PBMCs. Receptors were obtained from a woman in her thirties in good health and CMV-seropositive.

The V call is TRBV28, the J call TRBJ2-2; 11 nucleotides align to TRBD2. The CDR3 is 16 amino acids. V lost 2 bases and J lost 9; bases outside the gene matches: 8. From germline, CDR1 is MDHEN and CDR2 SYDVKM. The CDR3 DNA reads TGTGCCAGCAGTTTAACTAGCGGGAGAAGTGGCCGGGAGCTGTTTTTT. It codes for CASSLTSGRSGRELFF.

This chain joins TRBV6-5 and TRBJ1-6, with 9 nucleotides matching TRBD1. Germline V gene data show CDR1 as MNHEY and CDR2 as SVGAGI. The CDR3 has 12 residues. V trimming: 7 bases; J trimming: 10 bases; junction bases outside the gene matches: 2. The CDR3 loop is CASTTGGSPLHF. The CDR3 DNA is TGTGCCAGCACCACAGGGGGCTCACCCCTCCACTTT.

The V gene is TRBV27, the J gene TRBJ2-3, with D possibly being TRBD2 (5 bases). Germline loops: CDR1 MNHEY, CDR2 SMNVEV (reference sequence). The CDR3 length is 14 residues. V was trimmed by 7 bases and J by 3 bases, leaving 14 bases between them. The chain's CDR3 is CASTGRFGTDTQYF. The CDR3 DNA follows: TGTGCCAGCACGGGAAGGTTTGGGACAGATACGCAGTATTTT.

This clone was found a few times. The chain couples TRBV6-5 to TRBJ2-1; D is possibly TRBD1 (6 bases). CDR3 length: 14 amino acids. V lost 8 bases to trimming and J lost 0 bases, with 11 bases between them. Germline lookup yields CDR1 MNHEY and CDR2 SVGAGI. The CDR3 is CASSGQSSYNEQFF. The CDR3 bases are TGTGCCAGCTCCGGACAGAGCTCCTACAATGAGCAGTTCTTC.

This clone was recorded a few times. This chain uses TRBV14 with TRBJ1-2; 8 bases align to TRBD1. Germline lookup yields CDR1 SGHDN and CDR2 FVKESK. CDR3 length equals 15 residues. The trim removed 4 bases at V and 7 bases at J, leaving 11 bases unmatched. The DNA for the CDR3 is TGTGCCAGCAGCCTAAACCGCGGGACAGGCTCTGGCTACACCTTC. Translation gives CASSLNRGTGSGYTF. Filled out from reference TRBV14 and TRBJ1-2, the complete variable domain reads EAGVTQFPSHSVIEKGQTVTLRCDPISGHDNLYWYRRVMGKEIKFLLHFVKESKQDESGMPNNRFLAERTGGTYSTLKVQPAELEDSGVYFCASSLNRGTGSGYTFGSGTRLTVV.

This clone was found once. This chain joins TRBV19 and TRBJ2-7; D perhaps matches TRBD2 (6 bases). V lost 3 bases to trimming and J lost 3 bases, with 15 bases between them. This CDR3 has 15 amino acids. CDR1 LNHDA and CDR2 SQIVND come from the germline V gene (reference sequence). CDR3 nucleotides: TGTGCCAGTAGTATCGCGCGTCCCGGGAGCTACGAGCAGTACTTC. As protein: CASSIARPGSYEQYF.

The chain couples TRBV9 to TRBJ2-2; D is unclear. The CDR3 consists of 14 residues. Trimming shortened V by 3 bases and J by 5 bases, and 11 bases separated the two germline ends. CDR1 and CDR2 (germline): SGDLS, YYNGEE. The CDR3 is CASSAVRVTGELFF. In DNA form, the CDR3 reads TGTGCCAGCAGCGCCGTTCGGGTGACCGGGGAGCTGTTTTTT. The full variable domain, its missing parts supplied by reference TRBV9 and TRBJ2-2, is DSGVTQTPKHLITATGQRVTLRCSPRSGDLSVYWYQQSLDQGLQFLIQYYNGEERAKGNILERFSAQQFPDLHSELNLSSLELGDSALYFCASSAVRVTGELFFGEGSRLTVL.

V is TRBV7-6 and J is TRBJ2-7, with 11 bases that match TRBD2. The J segment lost 4 bases and the V segment lost 2 bases, leaving 16 bases of the junction unmatched. This CDR3 is built from 19 residues. Germline V gene lookup returns CDR1 SGHVS and CDR2 FNYEAQ. The CDR3 region is CASSLRSPMPGLAVYEQYF. In DNA form, the CDR3 reads TGTGCCAGCAGCTTAAGGTCCCCTATGCCGGGACTAGCGGTTTACGAGCAGTACTTC.

The V and J genes are TRBV30 and TRBJ1-1; tentative D call: TRBD1 (6 bases). V lost 8 bases, J lost 1 base, and 14 bases lay in between. The germline gives CDR1 GTSNPN, CDR2 SVGIG (reference sequence). CDR3 length: 13 amino acids. The CDR3 region is CARRGTPNTEAFF. Here the CDR3 DNA reads TGTGCCCGACGTGGGACACCGAACACTGAAGCTTTCTTT.

The chain combines TRBV5-6 with TRBJ2-3; D is perhaps TRBD2 (7 bases). There are 15 residues in the CDR3. Trimming cost V 6 bases and J 4 bases, with 18 bases left between them. Germline-derived CDR1 and CDR2 are SGHDT and YYEEEE. The DNA for the CDR3 is TGTGCCAGCACCCCCCGCCCGGGGGGCCCAGATACGCAGTATTTT. Translated, it gives CASTPRPGGPDTQYF.

This chain uses TRBV7-9 with TRBJ1-2; D is undetermined. CDR3 length: 13 amino acids. Deletions cut 1 base from V and 4 bases from J, with 7 bases between. The germline gives CDR1 SEHNR, CDR2 FQNEAQ (reference sequence). CDR3 amino acids: CASSLGQSYGYTF. The CDR3 DNA reads TGTGCCAGCAGCTTAGGTCAGTCCTATGGCTACACCTTC.

This clone has just a few counts. This chain uses TRBV6-5 with TRBJ2-7; 10 nucleotides line up with TRBD2. J was trimmed by 4 bases and V by 6 bases; bases with no gene match: 9. The germline V gene encodes CDR1 MNHEY and CDR2 SVGAGI. This CDR3 contains 15 residues. This CDR3 is CASRKSSGRGYEQYF. As DNA, the CDR3 is TGTGCCAGCAGGAAGTCTAGCGGGAGAGGATACGAGCAGTACTTC.

This clone was recorded a few times. The chain joins TRBV27 to TRBJ2-5; 7 nucleotides match TRBD1. Germline V lookup: CDR1 MNHEY, CDR2 SMNVEV (reference sequence). J gave up 6 bases and V 5 bases, and 9 bases lay outside the gene matches. This CDR3 comprises 14 residues. The DNA for the CDR3 is TGTGCCAGCAGTCCATGGACAGGTGCACAGACCCAGTACTTC. Translation: CASSPWTGAQTQYF.

This clone appeared a few times. V gene TRBV5-1 combines with J gene TRBJ1-1, with 9 bases fitting TRBD1. V lost 5 bases to trimming and J lost 0 bases; unmatched junction nucleotides: 14. The CDR3 contains 18 residues. CDR1 and CDR2 (germline): SGHRS, YFSETQ. The CDR3 loop is CASRRGQGLGFLNTEAFF. The CDR3, as DNA: TGCGCCAGCAGGCGGGGACAGGGATTGGGGTTTTTGAACACTGAAGCTTTCTTT.

This clone was counted between two and nine times. The chain is built from TRBV30 and TRBJ2-1; no firm D call. The length of the CDR3 is 13 residues. Germline V gene lookup returns CDR1 GTSNPN and CDR2 SVGIG (reference sequence). V was clipped by 1 base and J by 3 bases, with 7 bases between them. CDR3 DNA: TGTGCCTGGAGTGCGGTCGACTACAATGAGCAGTTCTTC. Its translation is CAWSAVDYNEQFF.

This clone has only a few counts. The chain uses TRBV7-9 and TRBJ2-2; tentatively, D is TRBD2 (5 bases). V was pared by 5 bases and J by 3 bases, with 7 bases between. This CDR3 is built from 13 residues. Germline lookup yields CDR1 SEHNR and CDR2 FQNEAQ (reference sequence). CDR3 DNA sequence: TGTGCCAGCAGCCGGGGTGACACCGGGGAGCTGTTTTTT. Amino acid sequence: CASSRGDTGELFF.

The table lists this clone with a few counts. The J gene is TRBJ1-3, the V gene TRBV29-1, with D perhaps TRBD1 (5 bases). The germline V gene has CDR1 SQVTM and CDR2 ANQGSEA. Trimming took 7 bases from V and 0 from J, leaving 10 bases between them. This CDR3 is 13 amino acids long. CDR3 loop: CSATAYSGNTIYF. DNA of the CDR3: TGCAGCGCGACAGCTTACTCTGGAAACACCATATATTTT.

Only a few counts were recorded for this clone. J is TRBJ2-2 and V is TRBV19; D may be TRBD1 (6 bases). This CDR3 has 14 residues. The germline V gene has CDR1 LNHDA and CDR2 SQIVND (reference sequence). V lost 5 bases, J lost 6 bases, and 13 bases lay in between. The CDR3 region is CASSVRGFSGELFF. Here the CDR3 DNA reads TGTGCCAGTAGTGTCAGGGGTTTTTCCGGGGAGCTGTTTTTT.

This clone was detected only a few times. The chain uses TRBV11-3 and TRBJ2-5; D not resolved. The CDR3 runs to 13 residues. The V gene lost 4 bases and the J gene lost 5 bases, with 11 bases spanning the gap. Germline loops: CDR1 SGHNT, CDR2 YENEEA. The CDR3 reads CASSSGPRETQYF. The CDR3 nucleotides are TGTGCCAGCAGCTCCGGTCCGCGGGAGACCCAGTACTTC.

The table lists this clone with a few counts. The genes are TRBV11-2 and TRBJ2-3; D gene unclear. This CDR3 is 15 amino acids long. V lost 4 bases to trimming and J lost 0 bases, with 11 bases between them. CDR1 is SGHAT and CDR2 is FQNNGV in the germline V gene. The CDR3 DNA reads as TGTGCCAGCAGCTCCCTTAGTATCAGCACAGATACGCAGTATTTT. Translation gives CASSSLSISTDTQYF.

The chain uses TRBV7-2 and TRBJ2-2; D is perhaps TRBD2 (5 bases). Germline V lookup: CDR1 SGHTA, CDR2 FQGNSA. Trimming left V 3 bases short and J 2 bases short, with 7 bases between. The CDR3 has 14 amino acids. Here the CDR3 DNA reads TGTGCCAGCAGCTTCAGCGGTAACACCGGGGAGCTGTTTTTT. Its translation is CASSFSGNTGELFF.

This clone was observed a handful of times. The rearrangement uses TRBV7-9 and TRBJ2-3; 13 bases match TRBD2. The CDR3 consists of 18 residues. With 2 bases clipped from V and 4 bases from J, the junction kept 9 bases outside the gene matches. Germline V gene data show CDR1 as SEHNR and CDR2 as FQNEAQ (reference sequence). The CDR3 sequence: CASSLNQGLAGHADTQYF. The CDR3 bases are TGTGCCAGCAGCTTAAATCAGGGACTAGCGGGACATGCAGATACGCAGTATTTT.

This chain connects TRBV9 to TRBJ2-3; 14 bases match TRBD2. Per the germline V gene, CDR1 is SGDLS and CDR2 is YYNGEE. The CDR3 covers 17 residues. V trimming: 4 bases; J trimming: 3 bases; junction bases outside the gene matches: 7. The CDR3: CASSLRGLAGVTDTQYF. In DNA form, the CDR3 reads TGTGCCAGCAGCCTCCGGGGACTAGCGGGAGTAACAGATACGCAGTATTTT. The full variable domain, in which reference TRBV9 and TRBJ2-3 provide the parts outside the CDR3, is DSGVTQTPKHLITATGQRVTLRCSPRSGDLSVYWYQQSLDQGLQFLIQYYNGEERAKGNILERFSAQQFPDLHSELNLSSLELGDSALYFCASSLRGLAGVTDTQYFGPGTRLTVL.

This clone occurred a few times. This chain links TRBV9 with TRBJ2-7, with 7 nucleotides matching TRBD1. The ends lost 4 bases at V and 2 bases at J; junction bases unmatched: 6. The CDR3 covers 14 residues. Germline V lookup: CDR1 SGDLS, CDR2 YYNGEE. The CDR3 protein is CASSHRDSPYEQYF. The CDR3 DNA follows: TGTGCCAGCAGCCACCGGGACAGCCCCTACGAGCAGTACTTC.

This chain joins TRBV14 and TRBJ1-2; TRBD1 might be the D (6 bases). The CDR3 consists of 13 residues. The germline CDR1 and CDR2 sequences are SGHDN and FVKESK. Trimming left V 0 bases short and J 8 bases short, with 10 bases between. The CDR3 sequence is CASSQDWGRGYTF. CDR3 nucleotide sequence: TGTGCCAGCAGCCAAGACTGGGGGCGCGGCTACACCTTC.

The chain uses TRBV29-1 and TRBJ2-5; 8 nucleotides match TRBD2. The CDR3 spans 14 residues. From germline, CDR1 is SQVTM and CDR2 ANQGSEA. Losses at the gene ends were 4 bases for V and 5 bases for J; bases not matched to a gene: 9. For the CDR3, the DNA is TGCAGCGTTGTCAGGGCGGGGGGCGCGGAGACCCAGTACTTC. As protein: CSVVRAGGAETQYF.